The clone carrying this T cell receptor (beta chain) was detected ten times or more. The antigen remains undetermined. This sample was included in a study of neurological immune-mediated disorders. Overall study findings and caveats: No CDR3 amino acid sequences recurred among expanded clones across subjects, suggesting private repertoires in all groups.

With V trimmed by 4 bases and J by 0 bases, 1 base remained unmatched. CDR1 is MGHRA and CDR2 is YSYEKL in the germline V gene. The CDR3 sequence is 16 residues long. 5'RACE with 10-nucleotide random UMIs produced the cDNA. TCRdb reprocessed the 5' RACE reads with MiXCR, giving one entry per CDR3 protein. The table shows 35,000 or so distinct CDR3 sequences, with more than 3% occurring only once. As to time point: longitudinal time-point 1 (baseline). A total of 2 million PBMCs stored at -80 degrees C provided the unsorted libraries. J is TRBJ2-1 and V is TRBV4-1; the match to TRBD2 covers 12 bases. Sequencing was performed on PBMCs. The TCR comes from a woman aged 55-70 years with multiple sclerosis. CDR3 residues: CASSPSGGGSYNEQFF. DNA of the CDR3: TGCGCCAGCAGCCCTAGCGGGGGGGGCTCCTACAATGAGCAGTTCTTC.